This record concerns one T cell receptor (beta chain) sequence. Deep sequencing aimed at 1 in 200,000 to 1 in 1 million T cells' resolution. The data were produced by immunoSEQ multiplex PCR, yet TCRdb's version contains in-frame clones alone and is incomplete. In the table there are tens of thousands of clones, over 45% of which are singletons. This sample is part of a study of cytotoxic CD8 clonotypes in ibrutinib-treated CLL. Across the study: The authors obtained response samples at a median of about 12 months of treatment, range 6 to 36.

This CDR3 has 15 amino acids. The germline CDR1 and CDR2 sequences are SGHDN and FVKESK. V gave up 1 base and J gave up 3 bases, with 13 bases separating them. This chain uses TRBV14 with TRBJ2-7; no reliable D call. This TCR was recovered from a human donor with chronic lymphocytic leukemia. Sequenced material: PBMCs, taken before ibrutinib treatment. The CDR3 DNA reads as TGTGCCAGCAGCCAAGTATCGGACCTTCGCTACGAGCAGTACTTC. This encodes CASSQVSDLRYEQYF.